This TCR beta chain was sequenced in a study of response to subunit inactivated influenza vaccine. Overall study results and limits: Authors suggested that a seasonal influenza vaccination recruits few new T cells each time.

Germline V CDR1 and CDR2: MGHRA, YSYEKL. The CDR3 length is 13 residues. Trimming removed 4 bases from V and 3 bases from J, with 7 bases in between. This clonotype appeared a few times. Its antigen is undetermined. MiXCR was run by TCRdb on the RT-PCR reads, yielding one entry per CDR3 protein. The data contain about half a million distinct CDR3 sequences, 9.5% to 13% of them singletons. The receptor's source is a man in his fifties who received an inactivated influenza vaccine. The source was PBMCs from blood, collected roughly 48 days after vaccination. V and J are TRBV4-1 and TRBJ2-1; D call uncertain. The CDR3 sequence: CASSLNGYNEQFF. CDR3 DNA sequence: TGCGCCAGCAGCCTGAATGGCTACAATGAGCAGTTCTTC.